This T cell receptor beta chain is from a study of Tregs in tolerant kidney transplant recipients. Regarding the study as a whole: Few patients were studied, so findings need validation in larger groups.

Mixed chimerism was transient after nonmyeloablative marrow transplants from related graft donors. Unstimulated Tregs (CD4+CD25+CD127-) and CD4+CD25- non-Tregs were sorted from PBMCs. Clones were sequenced by immunoSEQ multiplex PCR, and TCRdb holds only the in-frame ones, with some missing. The sample yields tens of thousands of clones, 90% to 95% seen once. The CDR3 is 16 amino acids. In germline, CDR1 is KGHSH, CDR2 LQKENI. The trim removed 5 bases at V and 2 bases at J, leaving 6 bases unmatched. A note on this clone: Its antigen is unknown.

The sample consisted of CD4+ T cells from blood (PBMCs), taken 24 months after the transplant. The chain has TRBV18 and TRBJ2-5; 12 nucleotides align to TRBD2. This TCR came from a human patient who received a combined kidney and bone marrow transplant. Part of the T cell pool may stem from the graft donor. CDR3 nucleotide sequence: TGTGCCAGCTCATTCGGACTAGCGGGAATACAAGAGACCCAGTACTTC. This translates into CASSFGLAGIQETQYF.